A single sample is the source of the 27 T cell receptor beta chains below, sequenced in a study of Graves' ophthalmopathy and Graves' hyperthyroidism. Beta-chain TCR CDR3 regions were amplified from RNA transcripts. Second-round multiplex PCR came after first-round RT-PCR with HTBI primers. TCRdb ran MiXCR on the multiplex PCR reads and lists one entry per CDR3 protein. Among 150,000 to 200,000 distinct CDR3 sequences listed, about two fifths were seen once. The sequenced sample was peripheral blood. All receptors derive from a man aged 30 to 39 with Graves' ophthalmopathy.

In its sample, this clonotype was seen many times. The chain couples TRBV12-3 or TRBV12-4 to TRBJ2-2; the D is unclear. The CDR3 contains 16 residues. Trimming took off 7 bases at V and 1 base at J, with 16 bases between the two ends. The CDR3 reads CASKVADLQNTGELFF. The CDR3 DNA sequence: TGTGCCAGCAAGGTTGCGGATCTGCAGAACACCGGGGAGCTGTTTTTT.

This clonotype was observed many times. The missing conserved phenylalanine or tryptophan at the end of this CDR3 makes a read error likely. V and J are TRBV6-1 and TRBJ1-1; possibly TRBD1 for D (6 bases). Germline CDR1 reads MNHNS; CDR2 reads SASEGT. Trimming removed 7 bases from V and 8 bases from J, with 17 bases in between. This CDR3 has 13 amino acids. CDR3 in amino acids: CASTAGGANEAFL. DNA for the CDR3: TGTGCCAGCACCGCCGGGGGGGCAAACGAAGCTTTCTTA.

The chain employs TRBV6-2 or TRBV6-3 and TRBJ2-7; tentatively, D is TRBD2 (5 bases). Deletions cut 8 bases from V and 0 bases from J, with 11 bases between. The CDR3 extends over 13 amino acids. CDR1 is MNHEY and CDR2 is SVGEGT in the germline V gene. The CDR3 DNA reads TGTGCCAGCGTGTCGGGATACTCCTACGAGCAGTACTTC. As protein: CASVSGYSYEQYF.

This clonotype has at least ten counts. The rearrangement uses TRBV11-2 and TRBJ2-7, with 9 nucleotides matching TRBD2. This CDR3 spans 15 amino acids. Unmatched junction bases numbered 11, after V lost 5 bases and J lost 6 bases. CDR1 SGHAT and CDR2 FQNNGV come from the germline V gene. The chain's CDR3 is CASSPPESREGEQYF. CDR3 nucleotides: TGTGCCAGCAGCCCGCCCGAGTCGCGGGAGGGCGAGCAGTACTTC.

This rearrangement joins TRBV6-5 to TRBJ2-7; D is perhaps TRBD1 (5 bases). The V and J ends lost 4 bases and 2 bases respectively, with 12 bases between them. Per the germline V gene, CDR1 is MNHEY and CDR2 is SVGAGI. The CDR3 contains 14 residues. The CDR3 DNA reads as TGTGCCAGCAGTTTGACAGTGGGCCCCTACGAGCAGTACTTC. Its protein product is CASSLTVGPYEQYF.

This clonotype was detected ten times or more. The chain uses TRBV11-1 and TRBJ2-2, with 9 bases matching TRBD1. Germline loops: CDR1 SGHAT, CDR2 FQDESV (reference sequence). With 3 bases clipped from V and 5 bases from J, the junction kept 7 bases outside the gene matches. This CDR3 comprises 16 residues. CDR3: CASSFTGGRETGELFF. The DNA for the CDR3 is TGTGCCAGCAGCTTTACAGGGGGCCGCGAGACCGGGGAGCTGTTTTTT.

There are many counts of this clonotype. The CDR3: CASSLRGQSNTEAFF. CDR3 sequence (DNA): TGTGCCAGCAGCCTCCGGGGACAGTCCAACACTGAAGCTTTCTTT. This chain joins TRBV11-2 and TRBJ1-1; 7 positions agree with TRBD1. The CDR3 consists of 15 residues. V lost 5 bases to trimming and J lost 2 bases; unmatched junction nucleotides: 8. Germline V lookup: CDR1 SGHAT, CDR2 FQNNGV.

This clonotype was seen ten or more times. The chain is built from TRBV6-2 or TRBV6-3 and TRBJ1-1, with D unresolved. The CDR3 has 13 amino acids. The V end lost 2 bases, the J end lost 1 base, and 5 bases lay between the germline ends. Germline CDR1 reads MNHEY; CDR2 reads SVGEGT. This chain's CDR3 is CASSYAGNTEAFF. As DNA, the CDR3 is TGTGCCAGCAGTTACGCGGGGAACACTGAAGCTTTCTTT.

This clonotype was recorded once. The V call is TRBV30, the J call TRBJ1-2; 9 bases fit TRBD1. CDR3 length: 14 residues. V shed 0 bases and J 7 bases; nucleotides not matched to a gene: 6. Germline loops: CDR1 GTSNPN, CDR2 SVGIG (reference sequence). The CDR3 spells CAWSVGQGLSGYTF. The CDR3, as DNA: TGTGCCTGGAGTGTTGGACAGGGGCTCTCTGGCTACACCTTC.

The chain is built from TRBV20-1 and TRBJ2-7; 7 bases map to TRBD2. With 5 bases clipped from V and 2 bases from J, the junction kept 6 bases outside the gene matches. There are 13 residues in the CDR3. Germline V CDR1 and CDR2: DFQATT, SNEGSKA (reference sequence). The CDR3 loop is CSAPPTSTYEQYF. The CDR3 nucleotides are TGCAGTGCTCCGCCGACTAGCACCTACGAGCAGTACTTC.

This clonotype was counted a few times. The V gene is TRBV11-2, the J gene TRBJ2-7; 8 bases align to TRBD2. CDR3 size: 16 residues. V lost 3 bases and J lost 9; bases outside the gene matches: 16. From germline, CDR1 is SGHAT and CDR2 FQNNGV. The CDR3 nucleotides are TGTGCCAGCAGCTTCACCGGTACTAGCGGTCTACGTGGGCAGTACTTC. This encodes CASSFTGTSGLRGQYF.

This clonotype was recorded at least ten times. The V and J genes are TRBV7-9 and TRBJ1-1, with unresolved D. This CDR3 region has 14 residues. Per the germline V gene, CDR1 is SEHNR and CDR2 is FQNEAQ (reference sequence). V gave up 3 bases and J gave up 1 base, with 9 bases separating them. The CDR3 DNA reads as TGTGCCAGCAGCTTCCCAGAGGGGAACACTGAAGCTTTCTTT. Translating it yields CASSFPEGNTEAFF.

This clonotype appeared many times. The chain links TRBV9 to TRBJ2-7; perhaps D is TRBD1 or TRBD2 (6 bases each). CDR1 and CDR2 from the germline V gene are SGDLS and YYNGEE. CDR3 length: 14 residues. Trimming removed 0 bases at V and 5 bases at J, with 12 bases between. The CDR3 DNA reads as TGTGCCAGCAGCGTAGGGGGGGCGGGCGACGAGCAGTACTTC. It encodes CASSVGGAGDEQYF.

This clonotype was observed many times. The rearrangement joins TRBV7-2 to TRBJ1-5, with TRBD1 matching over 7 bases. The CDR3 runs 15 residues. The germline gives CDR1 SGHTA, CDR2 FQGNSA. Trimming took 1 base from V and 0 from J; bases not matched to a gene: 0. For the CDR3, the DNA is TGTGCCAGCAGCTTAGGGGACAGTAGCAATCAGCCCCAGCATTTT. Translation: CASSLGDSSNQPQHF.

This sequence joins TRBV16 and TRBJ1-6, with D unresolved. CDR3 length equals 14 residues. Germline V CDR1 and CDR2: KGHSY, FQNENV. V lost 3 bases to trimming and J lost 3 bases, with 6 bases between them. Here the CDR3 reads CASSQSGYNSPLHF. DNA for the CDR3: TGTGCCAGCAGCCAGTCCGGCTATAATTCACCCCTCCACTTT.

The chain recombines TRBV7-6 with TRBJ2-2; D might be TRBD1 (6 bases). V was pared by 5 bases and J by 1 base, with 17 bases between. The CDR3 sequence is 17 residues long. CDR1 SGHVS and CDR2 FNYEAQ come from the germline V gene. CDR3 region: CASSLYSIGGNTGELFF. The CDR3 nucleotides are TGTGCCAGCAGCCTTTACAGTATAGGGGGGAACACCGGGGAGCTGTTTTTT. The full variable domain, completed using reference TRBV7-6 and TRBJ2-2, is GAGVSQSPRYKVTKRGQDVALRCDPISGHVSLYWYRQALGQGPEFLTYFNYEAQQDKSGLPNDRFSAERPEGSISTLTIQRTEQRDSAMYRCASSLYSIGGNTGELFFGEGSRLTVL.

This sequence joins TRBV14 and TRBJ1-2; D might be TRBD1 (5 bases). The CDR3 totals 15 residues. CDR1 is SGHDN and CDR2 is FVKESK in the germline V gene. With 1 base removed from V and 5 bases from J, the gap between germline ends came to 14 bases. CDR3 nucleotides: TGTGCCAGCAGCCAAGGCAGGGACTCTGGATATGGCTACACCTTC. It codes for CASSQGRDSGYGYTF.

This sequence joins TRBV6-2 or TRBV6-3 and TRBJ2-5; possibly TRBD1 or TRBD2 for D (5 bases each). From germline, CDR1 is MNHEY and CDR2 SVGEGT. This CDR3 has 15 residues. With 4 bases removed from V and 1 base from J, the gap between germline ends came to 13 bases. CDR3 in amino acids: CASSWGSGIQETQYF. The CDR3, as DNA: TGTGCCAGCAGTTGGGGGTCGGGAATCCAAGAGACCCAGTACTTC.

The chain recombines TRBV6-2 or TRBV6-3 with TRBJ2-7; 8 bases match TRBD1. The CDR3 consists of 16 residues. Germline V lookup: CDR1 MNHEY, CDR2 SVGEGT. V lost 8 bases and J lost 5; bases outside the gene matches: 17. Written as DNA, the CDR3 is TGTGCCAGCGAGGGCAGGGGGCGATCGGTCTTCAACGAGCAGTACTTC. Its protein product is CASEGRGRSVFNEQYF.

This clonotype was detected ten times or more. This chain connects TRBV11-3 to TRBJ2-5, with TRBD2 as a possible D gene (5 bases). Between the trimmed V and J ends, which lost 3 bases and 5 bases, there was a span of 13 bases. The CDR3 is made up of 14 amino acids. Germline values: CDR1 SGHNT, CDR2 YENEEA. The CDR3 region is CASSFGGGLETQYF. The CDR3 DNA follows: TGTGCCAGCAGCTTCGGCGGCGGGTTGGAGACCCAGTACTTC.

This chain uses TRBV20-1 with TRBJ2-5; 7 bases line up with TRBD2. With V trimmed by 4 bases and J by 5 bases, 7 bases remained unmatched. Germline V gene sequence: CDR1 DFQATT, CDR2 SNEGSKA (reference sequence). The CDR3 is made up of 13 amino acids. The CDR3 DNA reads as TGCAGTGCTACGATAGCGGGTCAGGAGACCCAGTACTTC. It is translated as CSATIAGQETQYF.

In this sample, this clonotype turned up once. The chain links TRBV27 to TRBJ1-2; the D gene is possibly TRBD1 (5 bases). Germline assignment: CDR1 MNHEY and CDR2 SMNVEV (reference sequence). Trimming took off 3 bases at V and 6 bases at J, with 11 bases between the two ends. The CDR3 has 13 amino acids. The CDR3 DNA reads as TGTGCCAGCAGTTTCAACGGGGCAAATGGCTACACCTTC. Residues: CASSFNGANGYTF.

This clonotype was detected ten times or more. The rearrangement uses TRBV3-1 and TRBJ2-7; 7 nucleotides match TRBD2. With 3 bases clipped from V and 4 bases from J, the junction kept 12 bases outside the gene matches. The CDR3 is 16 amino acids. CDR1 and CDR2 from the germline V gene are LGHDT and YNNKEL (reference sequence). CDR3 bases: TGTGCCAGCAGCCATAGTTTTCTTCTAGCGGAATACGAGCAGTACTTC. Translated: CASSHSFLLAEYEQYF.

This clonotype was observed at least ten times. The rearrangement links TRBV5-1 to TRBJ2-2; tentatively, D is TRBD1 or TRBD2 (6 bases each). Germline lookup yields CDR1 SGHRS and CDR2 YFSETQ. The CDR3 length is 14 residues. V lost 7 bases, J lost 7 bases, and 17 bases lay in between. CDR3 sequence (DNA): TGCGCCAGCTGCCCCGGGGGCAGTCGCGGGGAGCTGTTTTTT. As protein: CASCPGGSRGELFF.

This clonotype was detected many times. The V gene is TRBV16, the J gene TRBJ1-1; the D is unclear. This CDR3 spans 14 amino acids. Trimming pared 0 bases from V and 1 base from J, leaving 6 bases between. CDR1 KGHSY and CDR2 FQNENV come from the germline V gene. As DNA, the CDR3 is TGTGCCAGCAGCCAATCGGCAGCGAACACTGAAGCTTTCTTT. Residues: CASSQSAANTEAFF.

This clonotype was observed at least ten times. The genes are TRBV5-1 and TRBJ2-2; 8 bases map to TRBD2. With 4 bases clipped from V and 4 bases from J, the junction kept 3 bases outside the gene matches. The CDR3 has 14 amino acids. Germline CDR1 is SGHRS and CDR2 is YFSETQ. The CDR3: CASSREGVTGELFF. Written as DNA, the CDR3 is TGCGCCAGCAGCCGGGAGGGTGTCACCGGGGAGCTGTTTTTT.

The chain joins TRBV6-2 or TRBV6-3 to TRBJ2-2, with TRBD2 identical over 11 bases. CDR1 and CDR2 from the germline V gene are MNHEY and SVGEGT. J was trimmed by 8 bases and V by 9 bases; bases with no gene match: 8. The CDR3 sequence is 14 residues long. The DNA of the CDR3 is TGTGCCAGTGAACTAGCGGGAGATGGAGGGGAGCTGTTTTTT. Its protein product is CASELAGDGGELFF.